This note documents a single T cell receptor (beta chain) sequence. These data come from a study of blood T cell repertoires in COVID-19. This CDR3 has 16 residues. CDR1 is KGHSH and CDR2 is LQKENI in the germline V gene. V trimming: 4 bases; J trimming: 0 bases; junction bases outside the gene matches: 5. All enrollees were roughly 18 to 89 years old and from approximately 25 US areas. Clones were sequenced by immunoSEQ multiplex PCR, and TCRdb holds only the in-frame ones, with some missing. The table includes about 200,000 clones, about 86% detected once. The sequencing sample was made of PBMCs or T cells enriched from blood (not recorded which). This sequence joins TRBV18 and TRBJ2-3; TRBD1 matches 9 bases. The sequence was collected from a woman aged 40 to 55 with acute COVID-19. The CDR3 here is CASSRGTGPSTDTQYF. The CDR3 DNA sequence: TGTGCCAGCTCACGAGGGACAGGGCCTAGCACAGATACGCAGTATTTT.